The T cell receptor (beta chain) described here comes from a study of cytomegalovirus exposure and HLA in healthy donors (dated by TCRdb to about 2017). At the level of the whole study: An earlier analysis of approximately 640 of the donors reported 250 to 300 Gb of sequence data and roughly 100 million unique TCR beta sequences from 150 million to 200 million T cells. The number of typed donors differed by locus: 629-630 for A, B, C, DRB1 and DQB1; 500 to 550 for DQA1; roughly 600 for DPA1; and 400 to 480 for DPB1. An early release that covered about 600 HLA-typed donors contained about 290 gigabases of sequencing data and tens of millions of unique TCR sequences. The study aimed to test whether signatures of past pathogen exposure could be identified by cataloging public T cell receptors. To decide whether each TCR beta V gene segment behaved as functional or pseudogenic, an earlier analysis of some 570 of the donors relied on high-throughput TCR beta sequencing. Genome-wide SNP genotypes for about 60% of the roughly 670 donors were used in a later genetic analysis, which treated that subset as a discovery cohort. A separate validation cohort of over a hundred different subjects was used in addition to the roughly 620-subject first cohort. About five DR-DQ haplotypes were handled as single units for association and clustering, since linkage in the cohort was strong. Of the roughly 410 genotyped donors, approximately 81% were placed in the genetic ancestry cluster associated with self-reported Caucasian donors. On average, roughly 250,000 unique TCR beta nucleotide sequences were sequenced per donor among 398 genotyped donors of the cohort, with about 17% of those sequences being non-productive. To predict cytomegalovirus infection status, the study brought together high-throughput TCR immunosequencing, statistical association of individual TCRs with disease status, and machine learning. The study used immunosequencing to profile the T cell repertoires of 600 to 850 subjects and linked those repertoires to cytomegalovirus serostatus. Rather than using new phenotypic data, the later analysis identified candidate immune exposures from TCR beta sequences and from how often those sequences occurred across donors. Every discovery cohort repertoire had been produced on one sequencing platform. Alongside the repertoire data, information on donor age, sex, ethnicity and CMV serostatus was compiled. Both class I and class II loci were covered by HLA typing, at four-digit resolution. In a later analysis, previously published TCR beta repertoires from several hundred donors were re-analyzed and high-resolution HLA genotyping was added so that TCR occurrence patterns could be studied. Overall study outcomes, separate from this receptor: A later analysis reported that several top co-occurrence clusters appeared linked to parvovirus B19, influenza, CMV and Epstein-Barr virus. In a later analysis, TCR association rates were found to vary across HLA loci, with the most associated TCRs seen for DRB1 alleles and the fewest for HLA-C alleles. In a later genetic analysis, a missense DCLRE1C variant was associated with V-gene and J-gene trimming of TCR beta chains, and the association was replicated in an independent cohort. A total of roughly 160 TCR beta chains were listed by the study as associated with cytomegalovirus. It was suggested by the authors that the approach could potentially be generalized to other disease states and immunological phenotypes. The 87-base-pair reads could not distinguish some IMGT-functional V segments, including TRBV6-2 and TRBV6-3, so those segments were excluded. Compared with the 666-donor mean, donors in an Asian-associated ancestry cluster had fewer N-insertions in productive TCRs, according to a later genetic analysis. Because counts were too low, fewer than 20 rarely observed V segments, including chromosome 9 orphons, were excluded from the earlier analysis of under 650 of the donors. Assigning TCR associations to individual alleles was difficult when HLA alleles, especially DR and DQ, strongly co-occurred. Correlated functional status among segregating V segments might be attributable to linkage disequilibrium, but an unknown experimental factor could not be ruled out. In an earlier analysis of approximately 590 of the donors, most TCR beta V segments appeared in productive rearrangements about 87% or about 30% of the time, broadly matching IMGT annotations. Sequencing depth was assumed to be roughly uniform across donors in the presence/absence analyses, though that assumption may not hold. Three of the identified cytomegalovirus-associated TCR beta chains were confirmed in vitro to be specific for cytomegalovirus antigens. Because HLA typing was missing for some donors at each locus, association tests included only the typed subset. A further reported finding was that TCR beta sequences accurately predicted the HLA-A and HLA-B alleles for most subjects in the first cohort. Immune exposure information for the cohort was limited to CMV serostatus. According to a later analysis, most CMV-associated TCR beta chains appeared to be HLA-restricted, and the HLA associations seemed to be driven largely by CMV exposure. Most TCR sequences were observed very rarely across donors, whereas some public TCRs were present in many individuals. The classifier was reported to diagnose cytomegalovirus status with high specificity and sensitivity in both the original cohort and the validation cohort. A group of highly shared sequence variants was considered likely to be a technical artifact of the sequencing pipeline. In a later analysis, over 15,000 TCR beta sequences were associated with specific HLA alleles at a false discovery rate of 0.05. The cohort was sequenced for TCR beta chains only, and without alpha or paired-chain data the features that could be detected were limited. Compared with equally common non-associated chains, HLA-associated TCR beta chains in a later analysis were more clonally expanded and had lower generation probabilities.

Preparation of the library involved the immunoSEQ multiplex PCR assay. The multiplex PCR relied on a mix of 60 forward primers for TCR Vbeta segments and 13 reverse primers for TCR Jbeta segments. Amplification of the CDR3 region of rearranged TCR beta genes was performed with a multiplex PCR assay on genomic DNA. The Illumina HiSeq System was used to sequence the amplified TCR beta libraries as 87-base-pair reads. In the original analysis: A later analysis tallied 75 million to 95 million unique TCR beta chains across the 700 or so repertoires, and about 10 million of those chains were shared by two or more donors. A nearest-neighbor algorithm error-corrected the raw reads and collapsed the reads into unique sequences, merging closely related sequences to remove PCR and sequencing errors. Alignment of CDR3 sequences to IMGT reference sequences was used to assign V, D and J gene segments. Each retained sequence needed at least a six-nucleotide match to both a V gene segment and a J gene segment. Rearrangements were classified as productive when the CDR3 lacked stop codons and remained in frame with V and J, and all other rearrangements were classified as non-productive. Following IMGT convention, CDR3 was defined as the stretch from the second conserved V-encoded cysteine up to the conserved J-encoded phenylalanine. In an earlier analysis of more than 550 of the donors, sequences lacking an unambiguous match to a single V gene segment were excluded. In an earlier analysis of around 600 of the donors, V segments were called functional above 56.7% productive rearrangements and were called segregating when the between-donor standard deviation exceeded 5%. To diagnose cytomegalovirus status from the catalog of TCR beta chain sequences, a statistical classification framework was built. A later analysis assigned V and J genes by comparing TCR nucleotide sequences with IMGT/GENE-DB human TR gene sequences. In a later analysis, CDR3 sequences and most-parsimonious VDJ recombination scenarios were assigned using the TCRdist pipeline. In a later analysis, each TCR beta chain was defined by its CDR3 amino acid sequence together with its V-gene family, and reads without a unique V-gene family were excluded. In a later analysis, 450 to 600 highly shared, low-generation-probability nucleotide sequences were removed to address suspected cross-contamination and a sequencing artifact. In a later analysis, a clonal expansion index was calculated for each public chain from normalized within-repertoire ranks of inferred template counts. A later analysis computed generation probabilities with a VDJ recombination model fitted to out-of-frame rearrangements, and checked the results against IGoR. In a later analysis, TCR-TCR, TCR-HLA and TCR-CMV co-occurrence was scored with hypergeometric tests, and a repertoire-size bias correction was applied to TCR pairs. To estimate false discovery rates, a later analysis permuted the HLA or CMV assignments 20 times. In a later analysis, co-occurring TCRs were grouped using DBSCAN, with TCRdist sequence similarity added in when clustering inside HLA-allele-positive subsets. Repertoires with fewer than 30,000 or more than 120,000 public chains were left out of co-occurrence clustering, as were about 5 repertoires with anomalous nucleotide sharing. Imported from immuneACCESS, the table was reduced by TCRdb to in-frame sequences with V and J called. These copies leave out some clones; in studies compared against another copy, an unresolved V gene accounts for under half, and the cause of the remainder is not known. V and J calls and clone size follow that table, whereas D and trimming were derived from the DNA. The sample table contains 100,000 to 150,000 clones; only one count was recorded for 77% of them. About 6% of the sample rests with the top ten.

Comment on this clone: The specificity of this receptor is unknown. At one of its ends the junction is not consistent with the germline gene, which may arise from a read error.

The cohort was made up of around 720 healthy bone marrow donors. All cohort members were sampled while nominally healthy, although unrecorded immune exposures were likely present. The donor was CMV seropositive and was included in the group of 250 to 350 seropositive cohort members. A peripheral blood sample was provided by each donor, and peripheral blood mononuclear cells were used for TCR beta sequencing. The Qiagen DNeasy Blood Extraction Kit was used to extract genomic DNA from the blood cell samples. From the cysteine through the phenylalanine, the CDR3 covers 15 amino acids. Only the CDR3 region is kept as DNA, spanning 45 bases read in frame from base 1. Taken from the germline V gene (reference sequence), the CDR1 and CDR2 loops are SEHNR and FQNEAQ.

The source of this sequence is a man between 18 and 35 years old in good health and CMV-seropositive. Specimen: PBMCs. The rearrangement joined TRBV7-9 to TRBJ2-7, and TRBD1 may be the D gene, going by 5 matching bases. At the DNA level, the sequence is TGTGCCAGCAGCATAGCATGGACATCGTCGAACGAGCAGTACTTC. This codes for CASSIAWTSSNEQYF.